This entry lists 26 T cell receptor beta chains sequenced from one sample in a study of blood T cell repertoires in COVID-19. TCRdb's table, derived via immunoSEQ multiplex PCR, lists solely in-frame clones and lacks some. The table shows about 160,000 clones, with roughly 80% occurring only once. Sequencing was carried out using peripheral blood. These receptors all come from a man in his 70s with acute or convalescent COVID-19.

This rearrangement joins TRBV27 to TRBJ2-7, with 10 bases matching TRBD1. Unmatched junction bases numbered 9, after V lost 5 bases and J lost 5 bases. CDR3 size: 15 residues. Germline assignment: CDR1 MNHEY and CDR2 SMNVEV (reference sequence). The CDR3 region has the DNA TGTGCCAGCAGTACAAGACAGGGGGCTTTCCACGAGCAGTACTTC. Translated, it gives CASSTRQGAFHEQYF.

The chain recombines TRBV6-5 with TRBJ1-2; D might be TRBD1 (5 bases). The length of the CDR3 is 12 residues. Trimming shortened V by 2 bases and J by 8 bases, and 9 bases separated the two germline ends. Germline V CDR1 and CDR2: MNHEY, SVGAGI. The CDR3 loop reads CASSYRGAGYTF. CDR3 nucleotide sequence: TGTGCCAGCAGTTACCGCGGGGCCGGCTACACCTTC.

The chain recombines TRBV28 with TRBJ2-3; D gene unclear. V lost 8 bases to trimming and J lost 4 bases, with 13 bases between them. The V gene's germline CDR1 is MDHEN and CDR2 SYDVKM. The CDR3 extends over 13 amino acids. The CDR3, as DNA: TGTGCCAGCCGAGACGGCCAGGCAGATACGCAGTATTTT. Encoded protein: CASRDGQADTQYF.

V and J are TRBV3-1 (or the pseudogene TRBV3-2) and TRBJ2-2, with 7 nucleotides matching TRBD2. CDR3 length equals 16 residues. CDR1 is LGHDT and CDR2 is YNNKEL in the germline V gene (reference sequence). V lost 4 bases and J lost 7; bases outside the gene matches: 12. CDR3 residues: CASSLTGLGPNGELFF. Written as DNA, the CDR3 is TGTGCCAGCAGCCTAACAGGACTAGGCCCGAACGGGGAGCTGTTTTTT.

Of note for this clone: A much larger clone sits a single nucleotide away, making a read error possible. The CDR3 bases are TGTGCCAGCAGCTTAGTGGGGGGTAACACTGAAGCTTTCTTT. This gives the protein CASSLVGGNTEAFF. The gene calls are TRBV7-9 and TRBJ1-1; TRBD1 is a possible D gene (5 bases). Germline lookup yields CDR1 SEHNR and CDR2 FQNEAQ (reference sequence). Deletions cut 1 base from V and 2 bases from J, with 8 bases between. The CDR3 is made up of 14 amino acids.

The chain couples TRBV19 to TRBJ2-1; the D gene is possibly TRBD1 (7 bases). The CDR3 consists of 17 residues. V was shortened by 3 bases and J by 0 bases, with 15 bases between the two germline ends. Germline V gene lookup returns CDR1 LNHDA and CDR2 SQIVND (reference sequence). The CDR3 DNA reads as TGTGCCAGTAGTATCAGGGGGGCCATCAGCTCCTACAATGAGCAGTTCTTC. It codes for CASSIRGAISSYNEQFF.

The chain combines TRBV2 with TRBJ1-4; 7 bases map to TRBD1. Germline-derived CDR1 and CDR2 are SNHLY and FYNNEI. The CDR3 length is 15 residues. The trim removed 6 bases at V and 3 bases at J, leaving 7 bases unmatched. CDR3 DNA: TGTGCCAGCAGCGACCCCGGGACAGCTAATGAAAAACTGTTTTTT. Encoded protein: CASSDPGTANEKLFF.

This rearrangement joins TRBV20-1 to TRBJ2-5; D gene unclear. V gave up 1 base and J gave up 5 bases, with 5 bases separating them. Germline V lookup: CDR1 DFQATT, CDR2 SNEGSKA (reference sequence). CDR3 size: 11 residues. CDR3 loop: CSARAEETQYF. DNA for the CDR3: TGCAGTGCTAGAGCCGAGGAGACCCAGTACTTC.

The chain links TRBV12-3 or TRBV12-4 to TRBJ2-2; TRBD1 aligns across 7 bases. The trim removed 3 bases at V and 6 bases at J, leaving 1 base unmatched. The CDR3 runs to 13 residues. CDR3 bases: TGTGCCAGCAGTTTTCAGGGGGCCGGGGAGCTGTTTTTT. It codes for CASSFQGAGELFF.

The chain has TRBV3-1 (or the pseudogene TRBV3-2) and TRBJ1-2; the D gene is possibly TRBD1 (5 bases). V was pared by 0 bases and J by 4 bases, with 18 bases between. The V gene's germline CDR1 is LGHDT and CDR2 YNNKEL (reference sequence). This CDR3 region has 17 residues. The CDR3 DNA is TGTGCCAGCAGCCAAGATTCGAGGTGGAGGGGCAGCTATGGCTACACCTTC. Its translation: CASSQDSRWRGSYGYTF.

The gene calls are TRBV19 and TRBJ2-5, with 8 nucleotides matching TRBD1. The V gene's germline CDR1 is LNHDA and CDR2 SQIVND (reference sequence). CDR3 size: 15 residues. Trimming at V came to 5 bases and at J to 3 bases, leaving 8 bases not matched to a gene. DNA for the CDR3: TGTGCCAGTAGTTCCCGGACAGGGTGGGAAGAGACCCAGTACTTC. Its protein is CASSSRTGWEETQYF.

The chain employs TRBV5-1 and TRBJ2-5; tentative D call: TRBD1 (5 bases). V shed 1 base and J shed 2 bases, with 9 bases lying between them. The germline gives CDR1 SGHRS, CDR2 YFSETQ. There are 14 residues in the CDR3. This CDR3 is CASSLTGGQETQYF. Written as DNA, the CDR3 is TGCGCCAGCAGCTTGACAGGTGGACAAGAGACCCAGTACTTC.

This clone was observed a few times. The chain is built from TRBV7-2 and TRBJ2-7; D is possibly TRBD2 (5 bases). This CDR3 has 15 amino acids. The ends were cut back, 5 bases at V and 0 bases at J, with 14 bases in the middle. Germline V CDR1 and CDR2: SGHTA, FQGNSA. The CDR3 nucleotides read TGTGCCAGCAGCCCCTTTCCCGGGGACTCCTACGAGCAGTACTTC. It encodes CASSPFPGDSYEQYF.

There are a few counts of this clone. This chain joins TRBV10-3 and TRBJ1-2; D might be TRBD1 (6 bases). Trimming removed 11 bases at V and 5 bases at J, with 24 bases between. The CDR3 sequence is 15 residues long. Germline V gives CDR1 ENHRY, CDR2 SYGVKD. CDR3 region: CASTGRDTEGYGYTF. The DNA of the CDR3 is TGTGCCTCGACCGGCCGGGACACAGAAGGGTATGGCTACACCTTC.

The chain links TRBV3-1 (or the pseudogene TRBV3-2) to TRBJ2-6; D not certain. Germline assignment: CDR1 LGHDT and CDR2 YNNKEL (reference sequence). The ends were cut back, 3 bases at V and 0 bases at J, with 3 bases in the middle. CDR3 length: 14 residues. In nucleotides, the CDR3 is TGTGCCAGCAGCCAGGCCTCTGGGGCCAACGTCCTGACTTTC. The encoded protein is CASSQASGANVLTF.

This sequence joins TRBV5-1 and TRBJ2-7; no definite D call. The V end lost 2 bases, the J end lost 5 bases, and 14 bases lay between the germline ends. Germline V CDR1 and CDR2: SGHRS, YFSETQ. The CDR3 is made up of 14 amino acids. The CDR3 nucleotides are TGCGCCAGCAGCTTTGGGTTTGAGGTGGACGAGCAGTACTTC. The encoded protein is CASSFGFEVDEQYF.

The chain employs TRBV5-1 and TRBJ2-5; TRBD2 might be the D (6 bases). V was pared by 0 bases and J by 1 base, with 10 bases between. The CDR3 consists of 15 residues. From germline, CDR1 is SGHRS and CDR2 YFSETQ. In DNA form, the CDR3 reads TGCGCCAGCAGCTTGGGTGGCGGGGCCCAAGAGACCCAGTACTTC. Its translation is CASSLGGGAQETQYF.

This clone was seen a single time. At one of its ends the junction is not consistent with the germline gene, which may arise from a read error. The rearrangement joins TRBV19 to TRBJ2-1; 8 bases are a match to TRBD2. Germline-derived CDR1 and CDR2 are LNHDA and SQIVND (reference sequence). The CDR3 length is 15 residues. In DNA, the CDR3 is TGTGCCAGTAGTATAGAAGGCGGGGGGATCTCCGAAGAGGTCTTC. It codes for CASSIEGGGISEEVF. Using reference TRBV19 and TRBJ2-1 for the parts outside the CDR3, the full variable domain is DGGITQSPKYLFRKEGQNVTLSCEQNLNHDAMYWYRQDPGQGLRLIYYSQIVNDFQKGDIAEGYSVSREKKESFPLTVTSAQKNPTAFYLCASSIEGGGISEEVFGPGTRLTVL.

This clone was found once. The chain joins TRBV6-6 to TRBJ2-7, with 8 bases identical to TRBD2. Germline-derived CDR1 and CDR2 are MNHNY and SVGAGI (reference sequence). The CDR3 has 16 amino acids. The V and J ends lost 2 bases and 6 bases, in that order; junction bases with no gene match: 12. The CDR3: CASSYDQPGLGPEQYF. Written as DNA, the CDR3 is TGTGCCAGCAGTTACGACCAACCGGGACTAGGGCCCGAGCAGTACTTC.

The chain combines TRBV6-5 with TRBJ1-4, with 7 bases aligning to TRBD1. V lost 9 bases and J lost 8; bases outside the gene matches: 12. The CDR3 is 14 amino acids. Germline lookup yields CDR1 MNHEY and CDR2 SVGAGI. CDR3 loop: CARLEEGAREKLFF. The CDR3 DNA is TGTGCCAGATTAGAAGAGGGGGCGAGGGAAAAACTGTTTTTT.

The CDR3 here is CASSGLRQSSGNTIYF. For the CDR3, the DNA is TGTGCCAGTAGTGGCCTTAGACAGAGCTCTGGAAACACCATATATTTT. This chain links TRBV19 with TRBJ1-3; possible D gene TRBD1, 5 bases. Trimming stripped 5 bases from V and 0 bases from J, with 14 bases between. The length of the CDR3 is 16 residues. Germline values: CDR1 LNHDA, CDR2 SQIVND (reference sequence).

CDR3 region: CASSLQTAGKAFF. As DNA, the CDR3 is TGTGCCAGCAGCCTTCAAACCGCAGGGAAAGCTTTCTTT. The chain has TRBV3-1 (or the pseudogene TRBV3-2) and TRBJ1-1; a possible D gene is TRBD1 (5 bases). V gave up 4 bases and J gave up 9 bases, with 15 bases separating them. The CDR3 contains 13 residues. From germline, CDR1 is LGHDT and CDR2 YNNKEL (reference sequence).

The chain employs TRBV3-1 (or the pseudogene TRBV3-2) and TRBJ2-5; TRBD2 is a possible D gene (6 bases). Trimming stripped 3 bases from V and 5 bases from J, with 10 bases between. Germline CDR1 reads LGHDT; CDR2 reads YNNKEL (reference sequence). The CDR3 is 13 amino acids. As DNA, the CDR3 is TGTGCCAGCAGCCAGCGGGGCCGGGAGACCCAGTACTTC. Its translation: CASSQRGRETQYF.

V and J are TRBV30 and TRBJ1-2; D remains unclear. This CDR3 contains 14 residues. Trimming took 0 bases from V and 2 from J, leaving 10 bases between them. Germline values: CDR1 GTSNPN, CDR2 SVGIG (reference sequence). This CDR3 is CAWSVAGTNYGYTF. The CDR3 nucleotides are TGTGCCTGGAGTGTTGCAGGAACAAACTATGGCTACACCTTC.

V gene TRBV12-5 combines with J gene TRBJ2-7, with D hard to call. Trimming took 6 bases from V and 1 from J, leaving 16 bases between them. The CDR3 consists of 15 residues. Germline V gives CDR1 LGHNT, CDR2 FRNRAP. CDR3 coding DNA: TGTGCTAGTGGGGATCACAGAATTGGGTCCTACGAGCAGTACTTC. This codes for CASGDHRIGSYEQYF. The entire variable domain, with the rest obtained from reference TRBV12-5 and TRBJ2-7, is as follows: DARVTQTPRHKVTEMGQEVTMRCQPILGHNTVFWYRQTMMQGLELLAYFRNRAPLDDSGMPKDRFSAEMPDATLATLKIQPSEPRDSAVYFCASGDHRIGSYEQYFGPGTRLTVT.

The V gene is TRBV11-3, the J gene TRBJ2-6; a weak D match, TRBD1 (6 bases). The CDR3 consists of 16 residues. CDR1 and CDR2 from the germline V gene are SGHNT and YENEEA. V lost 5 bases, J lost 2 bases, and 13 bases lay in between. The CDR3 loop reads CASSRTGTTGANVLTF. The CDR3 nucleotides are TGTGCCAGCAGCAGGACGGGGACAACTGGGGCCAACGTCCTGACTTTC.